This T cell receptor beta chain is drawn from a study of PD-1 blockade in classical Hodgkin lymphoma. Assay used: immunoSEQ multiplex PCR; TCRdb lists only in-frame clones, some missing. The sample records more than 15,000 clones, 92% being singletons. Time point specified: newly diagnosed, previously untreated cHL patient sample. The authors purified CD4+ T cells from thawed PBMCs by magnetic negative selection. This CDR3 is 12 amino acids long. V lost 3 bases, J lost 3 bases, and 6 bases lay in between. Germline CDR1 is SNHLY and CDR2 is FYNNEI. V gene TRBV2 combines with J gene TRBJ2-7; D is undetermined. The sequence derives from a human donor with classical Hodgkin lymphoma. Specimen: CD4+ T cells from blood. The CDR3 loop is CASSEGFYEQYF. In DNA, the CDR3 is TGTGCCAGCAGTGAGGGTTTCTACGAGCAGTACTTC. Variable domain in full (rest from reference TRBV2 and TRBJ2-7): EPEVTQTPSHQVTQMGQEVILRCVPISNHLYFYWYRQILGQKVEFLVSFYNNEISEKSEIFDDQFSVERPDGSNFTLKIRSTKLEDSAMYFCASSEGFYEQYFGPGTRLTVT.